Listed below are T cell receptor beta chains from one sample, sequenced in a study of blood T cell repertoires in COVID-19. The table came from immunoSEQ multiplex PCR; TCRdb's copy has only in-frame clones and leaves some out. The sample shows some 150,000 clones, around 84% of them seen only once. Sequenced sample: peripheral blood. These receptors were obtained from a woman aged 55 to 70 with acute or convalescent COVID-19. The CDR3 runs from the conserved cysteine through the conserved F or W. Each record gives: V gene, clone size, D gene, CDR3 length, J gene, CDR3 protein, CDR3 DNA. A D gene is named only where the DNA matches it firmly. Not all rows give a size; the values are once, few, many and, for expanded clones, a class.

TRBV18	NA	NA	14	TRBJ2-2	CASSPTRNTGELFF	TGTGCCAGCTCCCCAACTAGAAACACCGGGGAGCTGTTTTTT
TRBV4-1	NA	NA	17	TRBJ2-7	CASSQGRRTGSSYEQYF	TGCGCCAGCAGCCAAGGTCGGAGAACAGGTTCTTCCTACGAGCAGTACTTC
TRBV4-3	NA	NA	17	TRBJ1-2	CASSQARTITGNYGYTF	TGCGCCAGCAGCCAAGCCCGTACAATCACAGGGAACTATGGCTACACCTTC
TRBV2	NA	NA	15	TRBJ2-1	CASSPLFGEYNEQFF	TGTGCCAGCAGTCCCCTTTTTGGGGAGTACAATGAGCAGTTCTTC
TRBV30	NA	TRBD2	16	TRBJ2-7	CAWSKDWRGSSYEQYF	TGTGCCTGGAGTAAAGATTGGCGGGGGAGCTCCTACGAGCAGTACTTC
TRBV20-1	few	TRBD1	17	TRBJ1-2	CSASGDRAKGPNYGYTF	TGCAGTGCTAGTGGGGACAGGGCTAAGGGACCCAACTATGGCTACACCTTC
TRBV28	NA	NA	12	TRBJ1-4	CASRVEAGKLFF	TGTGCCAGCAGGGTAGAGGCGGGAAAACTGTTTTTT
TRBV3-1/TRBV3-2	NA	TRBD2	16	TRBJ2-2	CASSYTAGGPPGELFF	TGTGCCAGCAGCTACACGGCGGGGGGGCCTCCCGGGGAGCTGTTTTTT
TRBV29-1	NA	TRBD2	16	TRBJ2-1	CSVDGTDSGGAGEQFF	TGCAGCGTTGATGGGACAGATAGCGGGGGGGCAGGTGAGCAGTTCTTC
TRBV11-2	NA	TRBD2	15	TRBJ2-7	CASSNPSGSSYEQYF	TGTGCCAGCAGCAACCCTAGCGGGAGCTCCTACGAGCAGTACTTC
TRBV19	NA	NA	15	TRBJ1-5	CASSVPGYSNQPQHF	TGTGCCAGTAGTGTCCCGGGATATAGCAATCAGCCCCAGCATTTT
TRBV19	NA	TRBD1	12	TRBJ1-4	CASSILDRVLFF	TGTGCCAGTAGTATACTCGACAGGGTCCTGTTTTTT
TRBV2	NA	NA	13	TRBJ1-1	CASRGGRGTEAFF	TGTGCCAGCAGGGGGGGAAGGGGTACTGAAGCTTTCTTT
TRBV6-2/TRBV6-3	NA	NA	14	TRBJ2-5	CASSYGGYQETQYF	TGTGCCAGCAGTTATGGAGGGTACCAAGAGACCCAGTACTTC
TRBV10-2	NA	NA	15	TRBJ2-1	CASMSGFGSYNEQFF	TGCGCCAGCATGTCAGGGTTTGGATCCTACAATGAGCAGTTCTTC
TRBV5-6	NA	NA	14	TRBJ1-2	CASSLLSRGYGYTF	TGTGCCAGCAGCTTGCTGAGCAGGGGATATGGCTACACCTTC
TRBV7-2	NA	TRBD2	14	TRBJ2-7	CASSSGGALYEQYF	TGTGCCAGCAGCTCGGGAGGGGCCCTCTACGAGCAGTACTTC
TRBV7-9	NA	TRBD1	11	TRBJ2-1	CASSPWTGLLF	TGTGCCAGCAGCCCCTGGACAGGGCTCCTCTTC
TRBV3-1/TRBV3-2	NA	TRBD2	15	TRBJ2-5	CASSRPSGGQETQYF	TGTGCCAGCAGCCGCCCTAGCGGGGGCCAAGAGACCCAGTACTTC
TRBV24-1	NA	TRBD1	16	TRBJ2-5	CATSDDREEERETQYF	TGTGCCACCAGTGATGACAGGGAAGAGGAGAGGGAGACCCAGTACTTC
TRBV5-1	NA	NA	13	TRBJ2-7	CASSLGLGGEQYF	TGCGCCAGCAGCTTGGGCCTGGGAGGAGAGCAGTACTTC
TRBV6-5	NA	TRBD2	13	TRBJ2-3	CATSGASGDTQYF	TGTGCCACGAGCGGGGCCTCCGGGGATACGCAGTATTTT
TRBV19	NA	NA	18	TRBJ2-2	CASSIVVWGRSGTGELFF	TGTGCCAGTAGTATAGTAGTCTGGGGCAGGTCTGGTACCGGGGAGCTGTTTTTT
TRBV14	NA	NA	15	TRBJ1-1	CASSHVGVSGTEAFF	TGTGCCAGCAGCCACGTCGGGGTGAGTGGAACTGAAGCTTTCTTT
TRBV15	NA	NA	15	TRBJ1-4	CATSRGRGGKEKLFF	TGTGCCACCAGCAGAGGAAGGGGGGGTAAGGAAAAACTGTTTTTT
TRBV5-5	few	TRBD2	16	TRBJ2-7	CASSLEPGREGYEQYF	TGTGCCAGCAGCTTGGAACCGGGGAGGGAAGGCTACGAGCAGTACTTC
TRBV5-6	NA	TRBD1	16	TRBJ2-1	CASALPGTGVYNEQFF	TGTGCCAGCGCCCTTCCTGGGACAGGGGTCTACAATGAGCAGTTCTTC
TRBV10-3	NA	NA	14	TRBJ2-3	CAIRDSRSTDTQYF	TGTGCCATCAGGGACAGCCGGAGCACAGATACGCAGTATTTT
TRBV5-1	NA	NA	13	TRBJ1-6	CASSPRLESPLHF	TGCGCCAGCAGCCCCCGACTGGAGTCACCCCTCCACTTT
TRBV19	NA	TRBD1	14	TRBJ1-6	CASSSDRGRSPLHF	TGTGCCAGTAGTTCCGACAGGGGGCGGTCACCCCTCCACTTT
TRBV7-8	NA	NA	15	TRBJ2-2	CASSFHEQGTGELFF	TGTGCCAGCAGCTTTCATGAGCAGGGCACCGGGGAGCTGTTTTTT
TRBV3-1/TRBV3-2	NA	TRBD1	16	TRBJ2-4	CASSRQGGIAKNIQYF	TGTGCCAGCAGCCGACAGGGGGGGATAGCCAAAAACATTCAGTACTTC
TRBV28	NA	NA	14	TRBJ1-4	CASSSAWGGEKLFF	TGTGCCAGCAGTTCCGCCTGGGGAGGGGAAAAACTGTTTTTT
TRBV5-4	NA	TRBD2	16	TRBJ2-1	CASSVTSGGAYNEQFF	TGTGCCAGCAGCGTCACTAGCGGGGGGGCTTACAATGAGCAGTTCTTC
TRBV21-1	NA	NA	18	TRBJ2-2	CASSKDRLAGATRGELFF	TGTGCCAGCAGCAAAGACCGACTAGCGGGGGCCACACGCGGGGAGCTGTTTTTT
TRBV30	NA	NA	16	TRBJ2-3	CAWSLGGAFRTDTQYF	TGTGCCTGGAGTTTGGGCGGGGCGTTTAGGACAGATACGCAGTATTTT
TRBV18	NA	NA	15	TRBJ2-1	CASSLRQSSYNEQFF	TGTGCCAGCTCACTTAGACAGAGCTCCTACAATGAGCAGTTCTTC
TRBV14	NA	NA	13	TRBJ1-2	CASSPPGSYGYTF	TGTGCCAGCAGCCCACCTGGCAGCTATGGCTACACCTTC
TRBV24-1	NA	NA	16	TRBJ2-1	CATSDRGGGGLDEQFF	TGTGCCACCAGTGATCGGGGAGGAGGGGGCTTGGATGAGCAGTTCTTC
TRBV19	NA	NA	20	TRBJ2-1	CASSMRGLSTGWRPHNEQFF	TGTGCCAGTAGTATGCGGGGGCTTTCGACAGGTTGGAGGCCCCACAATGAGCAGTTCTTC
TRBV5-1	NA	NA	14	TRBJ2-2	CASSSGVGGGELFF	TGCGCCAGCAGCTCCGGGGTGGGCGGCGGGGAGCTGTTTTTT
TRBV5-4	few	NA	15	TRBJ1-3	CASSLGGQLGNTIYF	TGTGCCAGCAGCTTGGGGGGGCAATTAGGAAACACCATATATTTT